The TCR beta chain described here comes from a study of T cells in Graves' hyperthyroidism and ophthalmopathy. Study background: Peripheral blood collection took place at initial diagnosis, before any treatment. Study-wide points: Also found in blood were most expanded thyroid clonotypes above 0.001.

To note about this clonotype: Its antigen remains unidentified. A much larger clone sits a single nucleotide away, making a read error possible.

TCR beta CDR3 regions were amplified from RNA transcripts. An initial round of RT-PCR targeting the TCR CDR3 relied on the HTBI primer set. TCRdb passed the multiplex PCR reads through MiXCR, listing each CDR3 protein once. The sample includes fewer than 350,000 distinct CDR3 sequences, around 20% seen only once; the top ten take roughly 52%. There are 15 residues in the CDR3. Germline CDR1 reads MDHEN; CDR2 reads SYDVKM. After removal of 6 bases from V and 2 bases from J, the junction contained 7 bases not matched to a gene. The PBMCs studied were ones that came from about 9.9 ml fresh peripheral blood.

The sequenced sample was blood. The clonotype originates from a woman aged 50 to 65 with Graves' hyperthyroidism. The chain combines TRBV28 with TRBJ1-5, with 7 positions matching TRBD1. CDR3 loop: CASSPAQGRNQPQHF. The CDR3 coding sequence is TGTGCCAGCAGCCCTGCACAGGGGCGCAATCAGCCCCAGCATTTT.